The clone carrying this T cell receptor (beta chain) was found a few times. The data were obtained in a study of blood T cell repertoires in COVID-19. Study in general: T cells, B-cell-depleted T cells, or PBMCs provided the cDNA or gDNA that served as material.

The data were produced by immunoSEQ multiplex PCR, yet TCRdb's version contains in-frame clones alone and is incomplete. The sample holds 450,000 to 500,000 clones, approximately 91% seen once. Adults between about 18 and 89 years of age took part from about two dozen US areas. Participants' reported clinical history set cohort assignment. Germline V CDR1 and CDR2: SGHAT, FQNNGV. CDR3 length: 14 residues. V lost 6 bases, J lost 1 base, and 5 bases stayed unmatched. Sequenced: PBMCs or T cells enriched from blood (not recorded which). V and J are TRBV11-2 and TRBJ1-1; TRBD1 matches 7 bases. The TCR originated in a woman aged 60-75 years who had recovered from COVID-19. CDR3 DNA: TGTGCCAGCAGGCCGGGACAGAAGAACACTGAAGCTTTCTTT. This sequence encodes CASRPGQKNTEAFF. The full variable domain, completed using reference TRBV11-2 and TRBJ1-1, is EAGVAQSPRYKIIEKRQSVAFWCNPISGHATLYWYQQILGQGPKLLIQFQNNGVVDDSQLPKDRFSAERLKGVDSTLKIQPAKLEDSAVYLCASRPGQKNTEAFFGQGTRLTVV.